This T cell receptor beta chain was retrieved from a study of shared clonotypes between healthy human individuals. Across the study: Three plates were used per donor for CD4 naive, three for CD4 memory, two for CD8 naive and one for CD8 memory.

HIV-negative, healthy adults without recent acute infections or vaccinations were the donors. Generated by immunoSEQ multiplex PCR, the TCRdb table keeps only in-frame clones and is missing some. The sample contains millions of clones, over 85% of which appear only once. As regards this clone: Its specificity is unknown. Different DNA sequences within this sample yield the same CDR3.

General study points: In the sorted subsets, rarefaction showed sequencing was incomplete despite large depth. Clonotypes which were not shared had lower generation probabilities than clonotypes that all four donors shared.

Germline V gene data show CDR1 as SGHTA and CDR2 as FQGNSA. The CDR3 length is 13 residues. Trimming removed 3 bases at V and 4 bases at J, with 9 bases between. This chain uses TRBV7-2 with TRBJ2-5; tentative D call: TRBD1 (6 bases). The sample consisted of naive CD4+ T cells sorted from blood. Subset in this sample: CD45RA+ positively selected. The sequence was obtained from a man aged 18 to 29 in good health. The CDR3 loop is CASSFTGLETQYF. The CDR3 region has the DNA TGTGCCAGCAGCTTTACAGGGTTAGAGACCCAGTACTTC. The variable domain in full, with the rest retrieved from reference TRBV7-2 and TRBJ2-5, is GAGVSQSPSNKVTEKGKDVELRCDPISGHTALYWYRQSLGQGLEFLIYFQGNSAPDKSGLPSDRFSAERTGGSVSTLTIQRTQQEDSAVYLCASSFTGLETQYFGPGTRLLVL.